The entry below describes one TCR beta chain. Its antigen is still unknown. This specimen belongs to a study of blood T cells in healthy people across ages. Broader study findings: With donor CMV status unknown, expanded clonotype changes were possibly confounded. Total diversity from one million sequenced T cells was likely underestimated.

The CDR3 spans 15 residues. Germline V gene data show CDR1 as SGHRS and CDR2 as YFSETQ. Trimming took 4 bases from V and 8 from J; bases not matched to a gene: 10. Through a sample-barcoded 5' primer and a J-beta primer mix, a second PCR was run for roughly 6 to 11 cycles. With 12 random nucleotides, a template-switch adaptor tagged each individual cDNA molecule. TCRdb fed the 5' RACE reads into MiXCR, producing one record per CDR3 protein. In the table there are around 940,000 distinct CDR3 sequences, roughly 51% of which are singletons. J is TRBJ1-4 and V is TRBV5-1; TRBD1 matches at 8 bases. The sequenced material came from blood. This receptor was taken from a woman aged 60-75 years in good health. Here the CDR3 DNA reads TGCGCCAGCAGCAGGGACAGGCCGAAGGAGGAAAAACTGTTTTTT. It encodes CASSRDRPKEEKLFF.